This T cell receptor beta chain was captured in a study of CD8 T cells in ankylosing spondylitis. The study's findings and limits: Disease-linked clones reportedly showed significant enrichment in matched ankylosing spondylitis synovial fluid. What seemed typical of ankylosing spondylitis blood was a TCR beta motif built from 7 or 8 highly homologous variants.

V lost 4 bases, J lost 9 bases, and 8 bases stayed unmatched. Germline assignment: CDR1 SGHTA and CDR2 FQGNSA. This CDR3 comprises 15 residues. For TCR beta, libraries came from quantitative 5'-RACE with molecular barcodes. Each CDR3 protein is one row after TCRdb ran MiXCR on the 5' RACE reads. The data show hundreds of thousands of distinct CDR3 sequences, 12% seen once. This clonotype was observed many times. No antigen is known for it. The gene calls are TRBV7-2 and TRBJ2-1, with TRBD1 matching over 11 bases. The specimen was blood, either unsorted or a sorted T cell fraction (not recorded which). This TCR was recovered from a male donor with ankylosing spondylitis. The DNA of the CDR3 is TGTGCCAGCAGCTATGGACAGGGGGCGCTTGGTGAGCAGTTCTTC. Its translation: CASSYGQGALGEQFF.